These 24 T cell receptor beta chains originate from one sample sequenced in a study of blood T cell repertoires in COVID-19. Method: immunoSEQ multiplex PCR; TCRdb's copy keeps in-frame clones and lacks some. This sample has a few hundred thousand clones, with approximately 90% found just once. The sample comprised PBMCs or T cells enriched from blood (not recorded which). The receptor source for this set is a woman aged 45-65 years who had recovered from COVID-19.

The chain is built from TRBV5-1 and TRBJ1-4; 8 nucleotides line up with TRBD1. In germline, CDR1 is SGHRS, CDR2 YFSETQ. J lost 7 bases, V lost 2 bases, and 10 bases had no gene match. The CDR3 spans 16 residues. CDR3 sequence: CASSFVGQGDSEKLFF. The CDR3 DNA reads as TGCGCCAGCAGCTTCGTTGGACAGGGCGATAGTGAAAAACTGTTTTTT.

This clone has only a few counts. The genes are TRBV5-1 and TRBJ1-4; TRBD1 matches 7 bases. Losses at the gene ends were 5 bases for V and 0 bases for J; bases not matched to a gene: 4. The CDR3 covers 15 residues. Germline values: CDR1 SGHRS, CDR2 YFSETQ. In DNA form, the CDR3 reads TGCGCCAGCAGACCCGGACAGGCAACTAATGAAAAACTGTTTTTT. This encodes CASRPGQATNEKLFF.

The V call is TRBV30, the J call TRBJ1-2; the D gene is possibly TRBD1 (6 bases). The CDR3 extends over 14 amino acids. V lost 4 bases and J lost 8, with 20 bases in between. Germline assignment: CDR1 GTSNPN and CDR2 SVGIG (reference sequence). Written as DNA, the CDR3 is TGTGCCTGGACTCGGACAGACTACGTACGGGGCTACACCTTC. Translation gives CAWTRTDYVRGYTF. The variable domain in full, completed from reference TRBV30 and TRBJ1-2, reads SQTIHQWPATLVQPVGSPLSLECTVEGTSNPNLYWYRQAAGRGLQLLFYSVGIGQISSEVPQNLSASRPQDRQFILSSKKLLLSDSGFYLCAWTRTDYVRGYTFGSGTRLTVV.

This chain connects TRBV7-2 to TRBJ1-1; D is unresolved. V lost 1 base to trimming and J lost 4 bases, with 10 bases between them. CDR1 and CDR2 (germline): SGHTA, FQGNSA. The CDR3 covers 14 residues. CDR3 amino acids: CASSLGLLSTEAFF. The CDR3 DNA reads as TGTGCCAGCAGCTTAGGGTTGCTCAGCACTGAAGCTTTCTTT.

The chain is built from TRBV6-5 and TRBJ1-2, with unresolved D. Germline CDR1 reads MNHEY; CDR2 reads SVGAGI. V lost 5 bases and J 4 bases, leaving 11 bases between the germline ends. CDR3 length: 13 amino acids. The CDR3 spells CASSPPRGYGYTF. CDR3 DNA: TGTGCCAGCAGTCCCCCGCGGGGCTATGGCTACACCTTC.

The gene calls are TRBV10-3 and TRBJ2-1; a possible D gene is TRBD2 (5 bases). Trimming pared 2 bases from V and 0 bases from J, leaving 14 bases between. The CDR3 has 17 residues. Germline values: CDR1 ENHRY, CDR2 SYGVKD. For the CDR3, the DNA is TGTGCCATCAGTGAGCCCCAGACTACTAACTCCTACAATGAGCAGTTCTTC. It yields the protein CAISEPQTTNSYNEQFF.

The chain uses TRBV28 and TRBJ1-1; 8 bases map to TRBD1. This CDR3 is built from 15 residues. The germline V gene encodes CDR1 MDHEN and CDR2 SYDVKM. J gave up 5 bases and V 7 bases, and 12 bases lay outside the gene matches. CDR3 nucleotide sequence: TGTGCCAGCACCGAAAGGGACAGGATGATGACTGAAGCTTTCTTT. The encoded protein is CASTERDRMMTEAFF.

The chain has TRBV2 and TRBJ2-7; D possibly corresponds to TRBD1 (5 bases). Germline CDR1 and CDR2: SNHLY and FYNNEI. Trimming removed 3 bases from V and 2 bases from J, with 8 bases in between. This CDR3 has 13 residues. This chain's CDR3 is CASSEVGPYEQYF. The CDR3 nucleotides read TGTGCCAGCAGTGAGGTGGGGCCCTACGAGCAGTACTTC.

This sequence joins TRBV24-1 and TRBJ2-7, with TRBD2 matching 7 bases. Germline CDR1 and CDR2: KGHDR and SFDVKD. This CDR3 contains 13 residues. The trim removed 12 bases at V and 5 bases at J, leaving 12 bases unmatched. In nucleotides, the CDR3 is TGTGCCGGGCGGGGAGGGAGGAGGGACGAGCAGTACTTC. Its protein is CAGRGGRRDEQYF.

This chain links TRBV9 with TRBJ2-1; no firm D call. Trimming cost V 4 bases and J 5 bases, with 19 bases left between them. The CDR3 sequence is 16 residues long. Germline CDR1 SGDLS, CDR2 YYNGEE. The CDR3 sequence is CASSPLGLGTDNEQFF. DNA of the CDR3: TGTGCCAGCAGCCCCCTGGGTCTGGGCACAGACAATGAGCAGTTCTTC.

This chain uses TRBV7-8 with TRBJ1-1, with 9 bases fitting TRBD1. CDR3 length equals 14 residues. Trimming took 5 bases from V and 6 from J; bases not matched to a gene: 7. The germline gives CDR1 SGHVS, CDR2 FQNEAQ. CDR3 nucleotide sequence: TGTGCCAGCAGCCCCAGGCGGGACAGGGCTGAAGCTTTCTTT. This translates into CASSPRRDRAEAFF.

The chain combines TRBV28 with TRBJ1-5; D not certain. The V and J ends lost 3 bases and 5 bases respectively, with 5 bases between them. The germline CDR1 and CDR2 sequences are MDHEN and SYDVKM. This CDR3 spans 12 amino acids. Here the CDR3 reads CASSFFDQPQHF. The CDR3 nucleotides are TGTGCCAGCAGTTTTTTCGATCAGCCCCAGCATTTT.

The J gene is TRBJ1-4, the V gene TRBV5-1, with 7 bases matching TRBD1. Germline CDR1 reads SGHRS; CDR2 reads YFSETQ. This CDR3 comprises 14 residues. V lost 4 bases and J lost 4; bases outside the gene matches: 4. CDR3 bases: TGCGCCAGCAGCGCGGGACAGCTTAATGAAAAACTGTTTTTT. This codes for CASSAGQLNEKLFF.

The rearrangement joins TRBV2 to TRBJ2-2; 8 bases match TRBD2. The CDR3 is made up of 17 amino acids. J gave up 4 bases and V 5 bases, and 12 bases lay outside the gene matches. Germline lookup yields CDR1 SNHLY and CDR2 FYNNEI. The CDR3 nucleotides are TGTGCCAGCAGTTCTCGGGAGGGCGGGCGTGGCACCGGGGAGCTGTTTTTT. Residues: CASSSREGGRGTGELFF.

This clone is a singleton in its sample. The CDR3 loop is CAWSVLPTVNTEAFF. CDR3 nucleotide sequence: TGTGCCTGGAGTGTACTACCTACGGTGAACACTGAAGCTTTCTTT. The genes are TRBV30 and TRBJ1-1; D is ambiguous. V was pared by 0 bases and J by 0 bases, with 11 bases between. This CDR3 comprises 15 residues. Germline V gene sequence: CDR1 GTSNPN, CDR2 SVGIG (reference sequence).

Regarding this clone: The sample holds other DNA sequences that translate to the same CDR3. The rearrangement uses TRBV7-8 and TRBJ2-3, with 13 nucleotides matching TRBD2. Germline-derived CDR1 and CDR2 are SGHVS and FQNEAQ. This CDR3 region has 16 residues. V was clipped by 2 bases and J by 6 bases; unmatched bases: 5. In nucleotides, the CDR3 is TGTGCCAGCAGCTTACGGACTAGCGGGAGTCGGGATACGCAGTATTTT. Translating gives CASSLRTSGSRDTQYF.

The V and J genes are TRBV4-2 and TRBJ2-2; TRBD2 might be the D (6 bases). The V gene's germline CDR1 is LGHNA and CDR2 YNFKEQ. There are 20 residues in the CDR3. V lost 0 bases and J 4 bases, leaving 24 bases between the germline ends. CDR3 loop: CASSQDRLDLAGGLTGELFF. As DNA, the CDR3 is TGTGCCAGCAGCCAAGACCGCCTAGATTTGGCTGGAGGGCTCACCGGGGAGCTGTTTTTT.

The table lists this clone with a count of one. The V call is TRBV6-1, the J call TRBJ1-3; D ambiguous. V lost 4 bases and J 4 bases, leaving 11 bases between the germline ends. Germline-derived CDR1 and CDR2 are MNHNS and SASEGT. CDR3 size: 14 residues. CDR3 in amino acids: CASSAGIEGNTIYF. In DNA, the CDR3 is TGTGCCAGCAGTGCGGGGATTGAAGGAAACACCATATATTTT.

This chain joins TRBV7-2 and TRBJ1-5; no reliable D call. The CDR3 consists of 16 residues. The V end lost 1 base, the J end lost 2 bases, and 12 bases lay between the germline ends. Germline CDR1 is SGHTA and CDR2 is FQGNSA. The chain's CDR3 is CASSLGPGVGNQPQHF. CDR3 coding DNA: TGTGCCAGCAGCTTAGGCCCCGGTGTAGGCAATCAGCCCCAGCATTTT.

CDR3 sequence reads: CASSWDNNEQYF. In DNA, the CDR3 is TGTGCCAGCAGCTGGGACAATAACGAGCAGTACTTC. The rearrangement joins TRBV5-5 to TRBJ2-7; tentatively, D is TRBD1 (6 bases). Germline loops: CDR1 SGHKS, CDR2 YYEKEE (reference sequence). V was clipped by 3 bases and J by 5 bases, with 9 bases between them. This CDR3 contains 12 residues.

The CDR3 nucleotides read TGTGCCAGCAGTGACAGGATTAATGAAAAACTGTTTTTT. Protein: CASSDRINEKLFF. This chain links TRBV6-6 with TRBJ1-4; weak D call: TRBD1 (6 bases). V lost 5 bases and J 4 bases, leaving 8 bases between the germline ends. Germline V gene lookup returns CDR1 MNHNY and CDR2 SVGAGI (reference sequence). The CDR3 sequence is 13 residues long.

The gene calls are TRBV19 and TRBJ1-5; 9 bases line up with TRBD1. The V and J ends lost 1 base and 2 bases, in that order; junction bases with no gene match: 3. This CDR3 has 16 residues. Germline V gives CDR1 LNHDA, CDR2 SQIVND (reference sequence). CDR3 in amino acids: CASSIGRDRGNQPQHF. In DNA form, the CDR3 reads TGTGCCAGTAGTATAGGGAGGGACAGGGGCAATCAGCCCCAGCATTTT.

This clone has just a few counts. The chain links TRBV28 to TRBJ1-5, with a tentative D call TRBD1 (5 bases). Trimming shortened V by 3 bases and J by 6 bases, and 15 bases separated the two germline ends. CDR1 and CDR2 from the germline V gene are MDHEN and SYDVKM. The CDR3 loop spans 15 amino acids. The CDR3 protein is CASSFAGIFGQPQHF. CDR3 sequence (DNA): TGTGCCAGCAGTTTTGCAGGGATTTTTGGTCAGCCCCAGCATTTT.

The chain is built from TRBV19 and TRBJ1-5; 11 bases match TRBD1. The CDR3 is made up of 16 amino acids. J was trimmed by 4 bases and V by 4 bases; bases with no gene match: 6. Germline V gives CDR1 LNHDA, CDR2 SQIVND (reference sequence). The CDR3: CASSKGQGAVNQPQHF. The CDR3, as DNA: TGTGCCAGTAGTAAAGGACAGGGGGCGGTAAATCAGCCCCAGCATTTT.